Shown below are 5 T cell receptor beta chains from a single sample sequenced in a study of blood T cell repertoires in COVID-19. The protocol was immunoSEQ multiplex PCR, while the TCRdb copy is restricted to in-frame clones and leaves out a portion. The sample lists 60,000 or so clones; about three quarters were seen once. What was sequenced was peripheral blood. The receptors shown here come from a man aged 25 to 45 with COVID-19, enrolled during active disease.

The V gene is TRBV21-1, the J gene TRBJ2-1; TRBD1 was called by the table and not checked on the DNA. TRBV21-1 is given as a pseudogene. CDR3 length equals 13 residues. The DNA of the CDR3 is TGTGCCAGCACGGGACAGGGGAGGGGTGAGCAGTTCTTC. It translates to CASTGQGRGEQFF.

Concerning this clone itself: Other DNA sequences within the sample encode an identical CDR3. The chain carries TRBV4-2 and TRBJ2-3; 11 bases are a match to TRBD2. Unmatched junction bases numbered 0, after V lost 0 bases and J lost 1 base. The length of the CDR3 is 16 residues. Germline V CDR1 and CDR2: LGHNA, YNFKEQ. Here the CDR3 reads CASSQETSGGTDTQYF. Written as DNA, the CDR3 is TGTGCCAGCAGCCAAGAGACTAGCGGGGGCACAGATACGCAGTATTTT.

The genes are TRBV3-1 (or the pseudogene TRBV3-2) and TRBJ1-2; D is perhaps TRBD1 (5 bases). V lost 3 bases and J 4 bases, leaving 15 bases between the germline ends. There are 15 residues in the CDR3. Germline V lookup: CDR1 LGHDT, CDR2 YNNKEL (reference sequence). CDR3 nucleotide sequence: TGTGCCAGCAGCCAGACCCCCAGGGTCCCCTATGGCTACACCTTC. Amino acids: CASSQTPRVPYGYTF.

The chain employs TRBV9 and TRBJ2-7, with D perhaps matching TRBD1 (6 bases). CDR1 SGDLS and CDR2 YYNGEE come from the germline V gene. Trimming removed 7 bases from V and 0 bases from J, with 11 bases in between. This CDR3 has 13 residues. CDR3 nucleotide sequence: TGTGCCAGCGCCCGACAGGACTCCTACGAGCAGTACTTC. Residues: CASARQDSYEQYF.

This clone was detected a few times. This sequence joins TRBV11-2 and TRBJ2-7; D remains unclear. This CDR3 is 11 amino acids long. The V end was cut by 4 bases, the J end by 2 bases, with 3 bases between. Germline CDR1 and CDR2: SGHAT and FQNNGV. CDR3 amino acids: CASSSTYEQYF. The CDR3 DNA follows: TGTGCCAGCAGCTCAACCTACGAGCAGTACTTC.